Presented here are 13 T cell receptor beta chains from one specimen sequenced in a study of cytomegalovirus exposure and HLA in healthy donors. PCR primers comprised 60 Vbeta and 13 Jbeta primers. Sequencing used immunoSEQ multiplex PCR; TCRdb keeps in-frame clones, though not all of them. The data include over 30,000 clones; the top ten clones carry more than 3.5%. The source material was PBMCs. The receptors here all came from a middle-aged woman in good health and CMV-seropositive.

The chain recombines TRBV27 with TRBJ2-7; D gene uncertain. Germline V lookup: CDR1 MNHEY, CDR2 SMNVEV (reference sequence). The germline V and J ends were trimmed by 2 bases and 3 bases, with 11 bases remaining between them. This CDR3 contains 14 residues. The CDR3 reads CASSLRVPNYEQYF. The CDR3, as DNA: TGTGCCAGCAGTTTAAGAGTTCCCAACTACGAGCAGTACTTC.

This chain joins TRBV29-1 and TRBJ2-2; 12 bases fit TRBD2. Germline loops: CDR1 SQVTM, CDR2 ANQGSEA. The CDR3 contains 14 residues. J gave up 3 bases and V 6 bases, and 2 bases lay outside the gene matches. CDR3 residues: CSVRLAGDTGELFF. The CDR3 DNA is TGCAGCGTCCGACTAGCGGGAGACACCGGGGAGCTGTTTTTT.

The chain is built from TRBV30 and TRBJ2-7; a possible D gene is TRBD2 (5 bases). Germline V lookup: CDR1 GTSNPN, CDR2 SVGIG (reference sequence). This CDR3 is 14 amino acids long. V gave up 0 bases and J gave up 7 bases, with 16 bases separating them. CDR3 nucleotide sequence: TGTGCCTGGAGTGTACTAGGATTAGCGTCTGAGCAGTACTTC. Translation gives CAWSVLGLASEQYF.

The chain employs TRBV6-5 and TRBJ2-1, with 9 bases aligning to TRBD1. The germline CDR1 and CDR2 sequences are MNHEY and SVGAGI. The ends lost 6 bases at V and 3 bases at J; junction bases unmatched: 6. The CDR3 contains 15 residues. The DNA for the CDR3 is TGTGCCAGCAGGCCTAGGACAGGGGTCTACAATGAGCAGTTCTTC. Translation: CASRPRTGVYNEQFF.

CDR3 residues: CASGGLAEGSYEQYF. CDR3 nucleotides: TGTGCCAGCGGGGGACTAGCGGAAGGCAGCTACGAGCAGTACTTC. The rearrangement uses TRBV6-6 and TRBJ2-7; the match to TRBD2 covers 11 bases. Germline V CDR1 and CDR2: MNHNY, SVGAGI (reference sequence). The CDR3 runs 15 residues. V lost 8 bases and J lost 3; bases outside the gene matches: 9.

The chain uses TRBV10-3 and TRBJ1-1; D possibly corresponds to TRBD1 (6 bases). Germline loops: CDR1 ENHRY, CDR2 SYGVKD. V was clipped by 7 bases and J by 0 bases, with 9 bases between them. The CDR3 has 13 residues. CDR3 loop: CAITGQLNTEAFF. Written as DNA, the CDR3 is TGTGCCATCACGGGACAACTGAACACTGAAGCTTTCTTT.

This chain uses TRBV5-1 with TRBJ2-7; 7 bases agree with TRBD1. The CDR3 totals 13 residues. Germline V gives CDR1 SGHRS, CDR2 YFSETQ. V was clipped by 2 bases and J by 5 bases; unmatched bases: 4. The CDR3 loop is CASSLGQAHEQYF. The CDR3 DNA reads TGCGCCAGCAGCTTAGGACAGGCCCACGAGCAGTACTTC. The full variable domain, rest sourced from reference TRBV5-1 and TRBJ2-7, is KAGVTQTPRYLIKTRGQQVTLSCSPISGHRSVSWYQQTPGQGLQFLFEYFSETQRNKGNFPGRFSGRQFSNSRSEMNVSTLELGDSALYLCASSLGQAHEQYFGPGTRLTVT.

The chain recombines TRBV27 with TRBJ2-2, with 10 bases lining up with TRBD2. The CDR3 runs to 16 residues. V trimming: 4 bases; J trimming: 0 bases; junction bases outside the gene matches: 2. CDR1 and CDR2 (germline): MNHEY, SMNVEV (reference sequence). CDR3 nucleotide sequence: TGTGCCAGCAGTTACGGACTAGCGGCGAACACCGGGGAGCTGTTTTTT. This gives the protein CASSYGLAANTGELFF.

V gene TRBV5-6 combines with J gene TRBJ1-2; D is undetermined. Trimming shortened V by 1 base and J by 8 bases, and 18 bases separated the two germline ends. Germline V gene sequence: CDR1 SGHDT, CDR2 YYEEEE. The CDR3 length is 15 residues. The CDR3 spells CASSLFSGNSGGYTF. The CDR3 region has the DNA TGTGCCAGCAGCTTGTTCTCGGGGAACTCAGGAGGCTACACCTTC.

This rearrangement joins TRBV29-1 to TRBJ2-5; maybe TRBD2 (5 bases). With 0 bases removed from V and 6 bases from J, the gap between germline ends came to 11 bases. The CDR3 extends over 13 amino acids. Germline V gene lookup returns CDR1 SQVTM and CDR2 ANQGSEA. The CDR3 spells CSVEDGPGKTQYF. The CDR3 bases are TGCAGCGTTGAAGATGGACCCGGGAAGACCCAGTACTTC.

The chain has TRBV28 and TRBJ2-1, with 11 bases lining up with TRBD2. Germline trimming cut 5 bases from V and 8 bases from J; bases unmatched to any gene: 5. The germline gives CDR1 MDHEN, CDR2 SYDVKM. CDR3 length: 14 amino acids. CDR3 nucleotides: TGTGCCAGCAGTCGACTAGCGGGATGGCATGAGCAGTTCTTC. Its protein is CASSRLAGWHEQFF.

The V gene is TRBV27, the J gene TRBJ2-5; TRBD1 aligns across 12 bases. Germline V gives CDR1 MNHEY, CDR2 SMNVEV (reference sequence). The CDR3 spans 15 residues. V lost 6 bases and J lost 0; bases outside the gene matches: 2. CDR3 in amino acids: CASRGTGGHQETQYF. The DNA for the CDR3 is TGTGCCAGCAGAGGGACAGGGGGCCACCAAGAGACCCAGTACTTC.

This chain's CDR3 is CASSPLGLEAYEQYF. The CDR3 DNA reads TGTGCCAGCTCACCGTTGGGACTGGAGGCCTACGAGCAGTACTTC. J is TRBJ2-7 and V is TRBV18, with D possibly matching TRBD2 (6 bases). V lost 3 bases and J lost 2, with 14 bases in between. The germline V gene encodes CDR1 KGHSH and CDR2 LQKENI. The CDR3 contains 15 residues.